The 7 T cell receptor beta chains below all came from one sample that was sequenced in a study of blood T cell repertoires in COVID-19. Profiling relied on immunoSEQ multiplex PCR, and the TCRdb table lists in-frame clones only, not all of them. Of just under 65,000 clones listed, over 65% were seen once; the top ten hold approximately 15%. Sample: peripheral blood. These receptors were taken from a man aged 55 to 69 with COVID-19, enrolled during active disease.

The chain joins TRBV10-3 to TRBJ2-3; 9 positions match TRBD2. V shed 10 bases, J shed 2 bases, and the junction held 10 bases outside the gene matches. CDR3 length: 15 amino acids. The V gene's germline CDR1 is ENHRY and CDR2 SYGVKD. The chain's CDR3 is CATTSRGGDTDTQYF. The CDR3 bases are TGTGCCACCACTTCTCGCGGGGGGGACACAGATACGCAGTATTTT.

The chain is built from TRBV6-5 and TRBJ2-7, with TRBD1 matching 7 bases. The length of the CDR3 is 15 residues. The junction had 12 bases not matched to a gene; V was cut back by 4 bases and J by 6 bases. Germline V gene lookup returns CDR1 MNHEY and CDR2 SVGAGI. The CDR3 loop is CASSSSDRALGEQYF. Written as DNA, the CDR3 is TGTGCCAGCAGTTCTTCCGACAGGGCTCTTGGCGAGCAGTACTTC.

In this sample, this clone turned up many times. This sequence joins TRBV4-2 and TRBJ1-2; D may be TRBD1 (6 bases). The CDR3 length is 16 residues. Per germline, CDR1 LGHNA and CDR2 YNFKEQ. V lost 1 base and J 1 base, leaving 13 bases between the germline ends. As DNA, the CDR3 is TGTGCCAGCAGCCAAGGGGATCTACAGGGTAACTATGGCTACACCTTC. Translated: CASSQGDLQGNYGYTF.

The chain couples TRBV11-2 to TRBJ1-2; tentatively, D is TRBD1 (6 bases). Germline CDR1 SGHAT, CDR2 FQNNGV. The CDR3 extends over 15 amino acids. V was cut by 4 bases and J by 8 bases, with 20 bases left in between. The CDR3 is CASSSPWEIQGGYTF. Written as DNA, the CDR3 is TGTGCCAGCAGCTCACCTTGGGAGATACAGGGCGGCTACACCTTC.

This clone was observed a single time. V usage is TRBV4-1 and J usage is TRBJ2-1; D is unclear. The V gene lost 4 bases and the J gene lost 7 bases, with 11 bases spanning the gap. CDR1 MGHRA and CDR2 YSYEKL come from the germline V gene. This CDR3 contains 13 residues. CDR3: CASSPRYGNEQFF. The CDR3 nucleotides are TGCGCCAGCAGCCCCAGATACGGGAATGAGCAGTTCTTC.

The rearrangement links TRBV19 to TRBJ2-7, with 10 bases matching TRBD2. Germline V gene sequence: CDR1 LNHDA, CDR2 SQIVND (reference sequence). This CDR3 is built from 16 residues. The junction had 8 bases not matched to a gene; V was cut back by 4 bases and J by 2 bases. DNA of the CDR3: TGTGCCAGTAGTAGGGGAGGACTAGCGGTTACCTACGAGCAGTACTTC. This sequence encodes CASSRGGLAVTYEQYF. Using reference TRBV19 and TRBJ2-7 for the parts outside the CDR3, the full variable domain is DGGITQSPKYLFRKEGQNVTLSCEQNLNHDAMYWYRQDPGQGLRLIYYSQIVNDFQKGDIAEGYSVSREKKESFPLTVTSAQKNPTAFYLCASSRGGLAVTYEQYFGPGTRLTVT.

The genes are TRBV5-1 and TRBJ2-7, with 9 bases that match TRBD1. The CDR3 runs 15 residues. Looked up from germline, CDR1 is SGHRS and CDR2 is YFSETQ. Trimming cost V 5 bases and J 2 bases; bases outside gene matches: 8. The CDR3: CASRVTGTGPYEQYF. DNA of the CDR3: TGCGCCAGCAGAGTTACCGGGACAGGGCCCTACGAGCAGTACTTC. The full variable domain, rest sourced from reference TRBV5-1 and TRBJ2-7, is KAGVTQTPRYLIKTRGQQVTLSCSPISGHRSVSWYQQTPGQGLQFLFEYFSETQRNKGNFPGRFSGRQFSNSRSEMNVSTLELGDSALYLCASRVTGTGPYEQYFGPGTRLTVT.